The following is a T cell receptor (beta chain) sequence with its context. The CDR3 consists of 16 residues. Germline V lookup: CDR1 MNHEY, CDR2 SMNVEV (reference sequence). Trimming removed 0 bases from V and 3 bases from J; junction bases left unmatched: 7. The data are from a study of cytomegalovirus exposure and HLA in healthy donors. Assay used: immunoSEQ multiplex PCR; TCRdb lists only in-frame clones, some missing. The sample has roughly 79,000 clones, 85% to 95% seen once. The chain uses TRBV27 and TRBJ1-1, with TRBD1 matching over 7 bases. Sequencing was done on a sample of PBMCs. The clonotype originates from a man aged 18-30 years in good health and CMV-seronegative. CDR3 nucleotide sequence: TGTGCCAGCAGTTTATCGGCAGGGGGGCTAGACACTGAAGCTTTCTTT. Protein sequence: CASSLSAGGLDTEAFF.